The 15 T cell receptor beta chains in this list originate from one sample, sequenced in a study of OX40 agonist ivuxolimab in advanced cancers. Generated by immunoSEQ multiplex PCR, the TCRdb table keeps only in-frame clones and is missing some. The table includes approximately 78,000 clones, less than 90% detected once. The source material was CD4+ or CD8+ T cells sorted from blood, sampled in a trial of the OX40 agonist ivuxolimab. The receptor set was obtained from an adult with an advanced solid tumor such as melanoma, head and neck, liver or kidney cancer.

The chain uses TRBV12-5 and TRBJ2-5; TRBD1 is a possible D gene (6 bases). Germline V gene lookup returns CDR1 LGHNT and CDR2 FRNRAP. V gave up 7 bases and J gave up 2 bases, with 8 bases separating them. The CDR3 runs 12 residues. CDR3 residues: CASAGQQETQYF. CDR3 DNA: TGTGCTAGTGCTGGACAGCAAGAGACCCAGTACTTC.

The chain is built from TRBV6-6 and TRBJ1-5, with no clear D. Deletions cut 6 bases from V and 1 base from J, with 13 bases between. The length of the CDR3 is 15 residues. Germline CDR1 MNHNY, CDR2 SVGAGI (reference sequence). The CDR3 sequence: CASRPEVGSNQPQHF. The DNA of the CDR3 is TGTGCCAGCAGACCGGAAGTGGGGAGCAATCAGCCCCAGCATTTT.

This clone appeared a single time. The chain has TRBV6-1 and TRBJ2-2, with 9 positions matching TRBD2. The V and J ends lost 4 bases and 5 bases, in that order; junction bases with no gene match: 2. The CDR3 is made up of 14 amino acids. Germline V gives CDR1 MNHNS, CDR2 SASEGT. The CDR3 DNA reads as TGTGCCAGCAGTGGAGCGGGAGGAACCGGGGAGCTGTTTTTT. It encodes CASSGAGGTGELFF.

The rearrangement uses TRBV7-8 and TRBJ1-1; 8 bases are a match to TRBD1. This CDR3 has 16 amino acids. CDR1 and CDR2 from the germline V gene are SGHVS and FQNEAQ. The CDR3 DNA reads as TGTGCACCGGGAGTTAGGTCGCCCAGGGGGCTTACTGAAGCTTTCTTT. This gives the protein CAPGVRSPRGLTEAFF.

This sequence joins TRBV29-1 and TRBJ2-3; D uncertain. V was shortened by 7 bases and J by 2 bases, with 10 bases between the two germline ends. Germline V gene data show CDR1 as SQVTM and CDR2 as ANQGSEA. The CDR3 has 12 residues. The CDR3 here is CSAEISTDTQYF. CDR3 bases: TGCAGCGCCGAGATTTCCACAGATACGCAGTATTTT.

V is TRBV19 and J is TRBJ2-7, with 9 bases that match TRBD2. This CDR3 is 15 amino acids long. The V and J ends lost 4 bases and 4 bases, in that order; junction bases with no gene match: 8. Germline CDR1 is LNHDA and CDR2 is SQIVND (reference sequence). The CDR3 bases are TGTGCCAGTAGTACCAGCGGGGGGCCGTTTTACGAGCAGTACTTC. Encoded protein: CASSTSGGPFYEQYF.

V usage is TRBV6-1 and J usage is TRBJ2-7; D possibly corresponds to TRBD2 (6 bases). Trimming cost V 7 bases and J 7 bases, with 17 bases left between them. This CDR3 contains 13 residues. Germline V gene data show CDR1 as MNHNS and CDR2 as SASEGT. CDR3 sequence: CASTDRGFLEQYF. CDR3 DNA: TGTGCCAGCACGGATCGGGGGTTTTTGGAGCAGTACTTC.

This clone turned up a few times. J is TRBJ2-3 and V is TRBV4-2; 8 positions agree with TRBD2. There are 15 residues in the CDR3. Germline CDR1 reads LGHNA; CDR2 reads YNFKEQ. V lost 0 bases and J lost 8; bases outside the gene matches: 7. CDR3 nucleotide sequence: TGTGCCAGCAGCCAAGAGCGGGGGGCCTCTCGTACGCAGTATTTT. This sequence encodes CASSQERGASRTQYF.

The J gene is TRBJ2-1, the V gene TRBV11-3, with TRBD2 matching over 9 bases. Germline CDR1 SGHNT, CDR2 YENEEA. The CDR3 contains 17 residues. Trimming took 4 bases from V and 4 from J; bases not matched to a gene: 11. The CDR3 here is CASSSRVLAGAYNEQFF. Here the CDR3 DNA reads TGTGCCAGCAGCTCAAGGGTTTTAGCGGGAGCTTACAATGAGCAGTTCTTC.

This clone was observed a handful of times. The DNA for the CDR3 is TGTGCCAGCAGCCAAGATGGTAGGGGAGAGACCCAGTACTTC. Translating gives CASSQDGRGETQYF. This chain joins TRBV4-2 and TRBJ2-5, with TRBD1 as a possible D gene (5 bases). The CDR3 sequence is 14 residues long. Germline lookup yields CDR1 LGHNA and CDR2 YNFKEQ. V lost 0 bases, J lost 4 bases, and 9 bases lay in between.

For the CDR3, the DNA is TGTGCCAGCAGCTTAGGGCCTGCAACTAATGAAAAACTGTTTTTT. Amino acids: CASSLGPATNEKLFF. The V and J genes are TRBV7-2 and TRBJ1-4; unclear D gene. Trimming took off 1 base at V and 0 bases at J, with 6 bases between the two ends. The CDR3 length is 15 residues. Germline CDR1 reads SGHTA; CDR2 reads FQGNSA.

V and J are TRBV5-1 and TRBJ1-1, with 7 bases identical to TRBD1. The CDR3 has 16 amino acids. The germline CDR1 and CDR2 sequences are SGHRS and YFSETQ. After removal of 0 bases from V and 1 base from J, the junction contained 6 bases not matched to a gene. For the CDR3, the DNA is TGCGCCAGCAGCTTGGGACAGGGAATTGAGAACACTGAAGCTTTCTTT. Protein product: CASSLGQGIENTEAFF.

The chain combines TRBV5-1 with TRBJ1-2; 9 nucleotides align to TRBD1. The CDR3 length is 15 residues. The germline V gene encodes CDR1 SGHRS and CDR2 YFSETQ. Trimming cost V 4 bases and J 6 bases; bases outside gene matches: 10. The CDR3 nucleotides are TGCGCCAGCAGCACGACAGGGGGAAGGTATAATGGCTACACCTTC. Protein sequence: CASSTTGGRYNGYTF. Full variable domain (missing parts from reference TRBV5-1 and TRBJ1-2): KAGVTQTPRYLIKTRGQQVTLSCSPISGHRSVSWYQQTPGQGLQFLFEYFSETQRNKGNFPGRFSGRQFSNSRSEMNVSTLELGDSALYLCASSTTGGRYNGYTFGSGTRLTVV.

This clone was picked up one time. V gene TRBV27 combines with J gene TRBJ1-6; D is perhaps TRBD1 (5 bases). CDR3 length: 18 amino acids. The germline gives CDR1 MNHEY, CDR2 SMNVEV (reference sequence). The V end lost 4 bases, the J end lost 4 bases, and 20 bases lay between the germline ends. The CDR3 loop is CASSSGGRWKDYNSPLHF. CDR3 DNA: TGTGCCAGCAGTTCGGGGGGGAGGTGGAAGGATTATAATTCACCCCTCCACTTT.

The chain is built from TRBV7-2 and TRBJ1-6, with unresolved D. This CDR3 is 13 amino acids long. Germline assignment: CDR1 SGHTA and CDR2 FQGNSA. Trimming shortened V by 5 bases and J by 7 bases, and 9 bases separated the two germline ends. The CDR3 bases are TGTGCCAGCAGCGTAACGGGGAATTCACCCCTCCACTTT. Protein sequence: CASSVTGNSPLHF. The whole variable domain, remainder taken from reference TRBV7-2 and TRBJ1-6, is GAGVSQSPSNKVTEKGKDVELRCDPISGHTALYWYRQSLGQGLEFLIYFQGNSAPDKSGLPSDRFSAERTGGSVSTLTIQRTQQEDSAVYLCASSVTGNSPLHFGNGTRLTVT.